This TCR beta chain derives from a study of shared clonotypes between healthy human individuals. This CDR3 spans 13 amino acids. From germline, CDR1 is WNHNN and CDR2 SYGVQD (reference sequence). Trimming took 3 bases from V and 7 from J; bases not matched to a gene: 3. Selected positively for CCR7 and CD45RO-negative, naive CD8 cells excluded terminally differentiated effector memory CD45RA+ cells. Measured with immunoSEQ multiplex PCR; TCRdb has only the in-frame clones, and not every one. This table holds about 2,100,000 clones, around 93% found once. V is TRBV10-1 and J is TRBJ1-1, with 9 nucleotides matching TRBD1. Sequencing used naive CD8+ T cells from PBMCs. This TCR was recovered from a man aged 18-30 years in good health. Some clones in this sample may be carry-over from other donors' samples. This CDR3 is CASSDTGGGEAFF. The CDR3 nucleotides are TGCGCCAGCAGTGATACAGGGGGCGGTGAAGCTTTCTTT.